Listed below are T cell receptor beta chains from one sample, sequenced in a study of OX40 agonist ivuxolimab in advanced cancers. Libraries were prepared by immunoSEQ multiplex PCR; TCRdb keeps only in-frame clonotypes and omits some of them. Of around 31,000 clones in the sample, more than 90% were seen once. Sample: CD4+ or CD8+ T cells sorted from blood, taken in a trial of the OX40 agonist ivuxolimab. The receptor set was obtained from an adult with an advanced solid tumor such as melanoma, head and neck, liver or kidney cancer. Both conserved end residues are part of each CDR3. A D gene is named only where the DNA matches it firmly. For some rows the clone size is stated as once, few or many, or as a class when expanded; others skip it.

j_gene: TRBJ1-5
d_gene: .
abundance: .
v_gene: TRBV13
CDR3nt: TGTGCCAGCAGCTTGTCCCTCCAGGGTACCAATCAGCCCCAGCATTTT
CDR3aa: CASSLSLQGTNQPQHF

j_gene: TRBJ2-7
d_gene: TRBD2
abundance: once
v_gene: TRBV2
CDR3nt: TGTGCCACCTCGTCACTAGCGGGGGGCTACGAGCAGTACTTC
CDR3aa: CATSSLAGGYEQYF

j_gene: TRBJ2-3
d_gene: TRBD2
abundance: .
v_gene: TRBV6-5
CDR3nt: TGTGCCAGCAGCTACGGGCGGGGGGCAGCTTTAGATACGCAGTATTTT
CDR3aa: CASSYGRGAALDTQYF

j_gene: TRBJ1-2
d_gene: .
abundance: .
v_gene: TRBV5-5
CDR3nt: TGTGCCAGCAGCCCCACTAGGGGTACTCCGGGGTATGGCTACACCTTC
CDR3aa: CASSPTRGTPGYGYTF

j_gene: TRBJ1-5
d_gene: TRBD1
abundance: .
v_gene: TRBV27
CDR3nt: TGTGCCAGCAGTGCACGACAGGGAGGTCCTCAGCCCCAGCATTTT
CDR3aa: CASSARQGGPQPQHF

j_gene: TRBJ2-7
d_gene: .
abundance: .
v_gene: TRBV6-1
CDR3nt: TGTGCCAGCAGGTCACAGGGTTACGAGCAGTACTTC
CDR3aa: CASRSQGYEQYF

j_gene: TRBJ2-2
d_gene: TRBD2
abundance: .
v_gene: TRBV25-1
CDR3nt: TGTGCCAGCGAAGGGGTGGCGGGAGGAAACACCGGGGAGCTGTTTTTT
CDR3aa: CASEGVAGGNTGELFF

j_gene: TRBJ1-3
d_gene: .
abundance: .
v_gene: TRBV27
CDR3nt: TGTGCCAGCAGGGCGAGCTCTGGAAACACCATATATTTT
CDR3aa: CASRASSGNTIYF

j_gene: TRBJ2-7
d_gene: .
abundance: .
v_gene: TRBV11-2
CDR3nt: TGTGCCAGCAGCGCGTCCCCGGACCTCAATTACGAGCAGTACTTC
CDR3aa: CASSASPDLNYEQYF

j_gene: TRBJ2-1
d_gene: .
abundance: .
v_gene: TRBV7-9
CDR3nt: TGTGCCAGCAGCTCACCTTGGGGTGAGCAGTTCTTC
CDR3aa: CASSSPWGEQFF

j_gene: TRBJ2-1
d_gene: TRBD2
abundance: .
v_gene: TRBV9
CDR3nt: TGTGCCAGCAGCACGGGAGGGCCTGGGAATGAGCAGTTCTTC
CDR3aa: CASSTGGPGNEQFF

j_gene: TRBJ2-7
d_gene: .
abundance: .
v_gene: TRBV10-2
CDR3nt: TGCGCCAGCGGAAGAAACGAGCAGTACTTC
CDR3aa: CASGRNEQYF

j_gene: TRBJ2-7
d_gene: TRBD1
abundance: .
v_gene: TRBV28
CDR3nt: TGTGCCAGCGGAGGACAGGGGGCCATCGAGCAGTACTTC
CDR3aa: CASGGQGAIEQYF

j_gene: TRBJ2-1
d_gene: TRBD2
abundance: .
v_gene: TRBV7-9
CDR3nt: TGTGCCAGCAGCTTAGCGCTCGGTAGCGGGTATGAGCAGTTCTTC
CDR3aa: CASSLALGSGYEQFF

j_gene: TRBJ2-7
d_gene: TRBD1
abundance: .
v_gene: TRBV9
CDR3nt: TGTGCCAGCAGCGTAGGACAGGGGGTCTACGAGCAGTACTTC
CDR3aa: CASSVGQGVYEQYF

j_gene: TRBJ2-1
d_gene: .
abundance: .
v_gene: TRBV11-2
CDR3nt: TGTGCCAGCAGCGGGGGTGCTGAGCAGTTCTTC
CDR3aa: CASSGGAEQFF

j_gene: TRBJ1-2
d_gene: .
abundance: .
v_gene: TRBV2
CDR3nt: TGTGCCAGCAGTGAACAGCCCTCCGCTAACTATGGCTACACCTTC
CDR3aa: CASSEQPSANYGYTF

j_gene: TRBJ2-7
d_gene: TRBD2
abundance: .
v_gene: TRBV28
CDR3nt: TGTGCCAGCAGTACCGATCTAGCGGGGGACTTCTACGAGCAGTACTTC
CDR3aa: CASSTDLAGDFYEQYF

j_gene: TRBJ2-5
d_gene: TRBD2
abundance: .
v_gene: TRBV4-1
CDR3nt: TGCGCCAGCAGCCAAGACCAGCGGGGGGGGCAAGAGACCCAGTACTTC
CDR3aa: CASSQDQRGGQETQYF

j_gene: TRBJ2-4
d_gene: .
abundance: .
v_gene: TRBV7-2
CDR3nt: TGTGCCAGCAGCCTCCCCGGCGACATCTGGTCTCTAGCCAAAAACATTCAGTACTTC
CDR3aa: CASSLPGDIWSLAKNIQYF

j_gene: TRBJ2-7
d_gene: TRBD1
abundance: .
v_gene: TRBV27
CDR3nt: TGTGCCACCCCAACAGGGGGCTCCTACTACGAGCAGTACTTC
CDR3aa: CATPTGGSYYEQYF

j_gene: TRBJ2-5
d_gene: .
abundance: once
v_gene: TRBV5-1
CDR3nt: TGCGCCAGCAGCCGGTTTCGGGGGGCAGAGACCCAGTACTTC
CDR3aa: CASSRFRGAETQYF

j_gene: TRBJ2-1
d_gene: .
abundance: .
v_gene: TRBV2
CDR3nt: TGTGCCAGCACCATAACAGTCGATAATGAGCAGTTCTTC
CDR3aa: CASTITVDNEQFF

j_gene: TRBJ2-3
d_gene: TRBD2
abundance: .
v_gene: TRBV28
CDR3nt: TGTGCCAGCACTCCGACCGGGACTAGCGGCACAGATACGCAGTATTTT
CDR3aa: CASTPTGTSGTDTQYF

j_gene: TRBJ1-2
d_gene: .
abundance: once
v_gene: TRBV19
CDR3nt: TGTGCCAGTAGTATAGGTCAGACAGGAAGCTATGGCTACACCTTC
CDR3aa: CASSIGQTGSYGYTF

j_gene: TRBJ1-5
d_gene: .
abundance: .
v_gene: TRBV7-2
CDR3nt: TGTGCCAGCAGTTCTACGGGCAATCAGCCCCAGCATTTT
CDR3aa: CASSSTGNQPQHF

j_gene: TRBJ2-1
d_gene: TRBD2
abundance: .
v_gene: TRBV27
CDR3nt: TGTGCCAGCAGTTCTCGGGGAGGACTAGCGGGAATCATGATCTACAATGAGCAGTTCTTC
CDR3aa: CASSSRGGLAGIMIYNEQFF

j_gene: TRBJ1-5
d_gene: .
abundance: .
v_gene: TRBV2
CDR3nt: TGTGCCAGCAGTGATCCGACAGGAGGGAATCAGCCCCAGCATTTT
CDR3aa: CASSDPTGGNQPQHF